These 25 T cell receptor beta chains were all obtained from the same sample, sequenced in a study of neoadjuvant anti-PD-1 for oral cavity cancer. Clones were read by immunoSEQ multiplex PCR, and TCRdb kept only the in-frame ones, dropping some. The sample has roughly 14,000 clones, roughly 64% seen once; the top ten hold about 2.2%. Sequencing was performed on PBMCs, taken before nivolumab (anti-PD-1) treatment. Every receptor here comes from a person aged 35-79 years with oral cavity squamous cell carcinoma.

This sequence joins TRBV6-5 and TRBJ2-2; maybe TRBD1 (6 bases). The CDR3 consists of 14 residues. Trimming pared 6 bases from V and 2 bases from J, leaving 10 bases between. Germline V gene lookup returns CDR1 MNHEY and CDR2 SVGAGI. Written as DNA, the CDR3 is TGTGCCAGCAGGACAGGTACCAACACCGGGGAGCTGTTTTTT. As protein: CASRTGTNTGELFF.

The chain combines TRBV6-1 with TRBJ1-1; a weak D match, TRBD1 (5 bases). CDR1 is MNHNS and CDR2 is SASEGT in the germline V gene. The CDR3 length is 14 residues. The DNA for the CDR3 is TGTGCAAGCGACCCGAGGGGACTAAACACTGAAGCTTTCTTT. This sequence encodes CASDPRGLNTEAFF.

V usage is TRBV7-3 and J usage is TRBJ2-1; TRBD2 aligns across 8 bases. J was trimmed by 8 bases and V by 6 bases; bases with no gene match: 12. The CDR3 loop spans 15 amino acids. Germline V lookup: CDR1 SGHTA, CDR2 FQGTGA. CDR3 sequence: CASRQTGTSDHEQFF. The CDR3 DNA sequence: TGTGCCAGCAGACAAACCGGGACTAGTGACCATGAGCAGTTCTTC.

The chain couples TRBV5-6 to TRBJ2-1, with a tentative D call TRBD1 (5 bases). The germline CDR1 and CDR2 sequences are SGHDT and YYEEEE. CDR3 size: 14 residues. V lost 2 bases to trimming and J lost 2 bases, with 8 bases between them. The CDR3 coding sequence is TGTGCCAGCAGCTTCGAGACAGCCTACAATGAGCAGTTCTTC. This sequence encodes CASSFETAYNEQFF.

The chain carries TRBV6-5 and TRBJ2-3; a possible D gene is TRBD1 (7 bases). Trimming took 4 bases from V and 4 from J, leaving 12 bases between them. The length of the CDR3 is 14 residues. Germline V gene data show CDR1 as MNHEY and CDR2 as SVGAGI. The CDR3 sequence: CASSSTGRPDTQYF. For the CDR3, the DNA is TGTGCCAGCAGTTCGACAGGGAGGCCAGATACGCAGTATTTT.

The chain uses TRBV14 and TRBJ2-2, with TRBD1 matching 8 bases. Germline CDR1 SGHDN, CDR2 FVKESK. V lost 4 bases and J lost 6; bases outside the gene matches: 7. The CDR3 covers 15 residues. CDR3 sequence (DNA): TGTGCCAGCAGCCCGGACAGGGTGGGGTCCGGGGAGCTGTTTTTT. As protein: CASSPDRVGSGELFF.

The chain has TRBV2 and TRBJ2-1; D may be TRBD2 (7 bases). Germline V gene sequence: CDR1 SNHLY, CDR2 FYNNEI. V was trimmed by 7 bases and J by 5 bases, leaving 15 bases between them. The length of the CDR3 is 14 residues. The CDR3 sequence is CASIQGGADNEQFF. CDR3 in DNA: TGTGCCAGCATCCAAGGGGGGGCCGACAATGAGCAGTTCTTC.

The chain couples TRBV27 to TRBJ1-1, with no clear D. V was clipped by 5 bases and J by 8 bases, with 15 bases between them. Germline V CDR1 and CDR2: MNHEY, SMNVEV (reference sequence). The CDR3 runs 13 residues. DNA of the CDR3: TGTGCCAGCAGTCCGCCTCCGTTAGTGGAAGCTTTCTTT. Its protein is CASSPPPLVEAFF.

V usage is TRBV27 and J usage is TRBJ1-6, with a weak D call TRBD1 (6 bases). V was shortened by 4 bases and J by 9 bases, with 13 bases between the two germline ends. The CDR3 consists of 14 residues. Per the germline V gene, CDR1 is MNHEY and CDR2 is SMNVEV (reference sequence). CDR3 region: CASSSRVGGSPLHF. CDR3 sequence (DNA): TGTGCCAGCAGTTCAAGGGTAGGGGGTTCACCCCTCCACTTT.

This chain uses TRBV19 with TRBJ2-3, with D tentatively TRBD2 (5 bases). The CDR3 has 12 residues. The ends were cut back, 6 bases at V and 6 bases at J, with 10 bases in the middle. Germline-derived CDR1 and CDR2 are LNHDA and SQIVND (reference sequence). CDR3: CASSPRGDTQYF. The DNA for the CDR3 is TGTGCCAGTAGCCCTCGAGGGGATACGCAGTATTTT.

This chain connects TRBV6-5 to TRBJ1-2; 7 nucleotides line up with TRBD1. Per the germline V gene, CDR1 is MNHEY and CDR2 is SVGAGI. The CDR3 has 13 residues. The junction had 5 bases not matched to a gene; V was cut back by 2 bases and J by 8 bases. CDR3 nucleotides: TGTGCCAGCAGTTACCACAGGGGCGTGGGCTACACCTTC. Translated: CASSYHRGVGYTF.

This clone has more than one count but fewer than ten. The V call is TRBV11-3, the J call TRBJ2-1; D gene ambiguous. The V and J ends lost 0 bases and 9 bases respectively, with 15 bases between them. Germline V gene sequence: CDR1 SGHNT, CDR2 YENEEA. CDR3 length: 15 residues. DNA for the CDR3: TGTGCCAGCAGCTTAGAGGCCCGGCATGGGATTGAGCAGTTCTTC. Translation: CASSLEARHGIEQFF.

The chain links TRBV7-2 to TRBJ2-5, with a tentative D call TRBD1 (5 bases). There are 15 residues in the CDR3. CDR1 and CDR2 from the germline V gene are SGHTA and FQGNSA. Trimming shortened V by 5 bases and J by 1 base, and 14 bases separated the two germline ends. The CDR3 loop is CASSPNSGSQETQYF. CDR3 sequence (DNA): TGTGCCAGCAGCCCGAATTCAGGGTCCCAAGAGACCCAGTACTTC.

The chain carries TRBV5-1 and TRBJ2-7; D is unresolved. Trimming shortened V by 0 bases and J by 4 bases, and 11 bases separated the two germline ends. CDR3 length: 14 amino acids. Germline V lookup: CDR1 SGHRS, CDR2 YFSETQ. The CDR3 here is CASSLVVSPYEQYF. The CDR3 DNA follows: TGCGCCAGCAGCTTGGTAGTTTCTCCTTACGAGCAGTACTTC.

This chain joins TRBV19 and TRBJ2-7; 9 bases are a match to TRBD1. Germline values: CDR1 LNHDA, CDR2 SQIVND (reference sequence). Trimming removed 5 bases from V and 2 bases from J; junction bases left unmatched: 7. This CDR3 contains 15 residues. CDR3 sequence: CASSPQGQGAYEQYF. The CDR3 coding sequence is TGTGCCAGTAGTCCCCAGGGACAGGGCGCCTACGAGCAGTACTTC.

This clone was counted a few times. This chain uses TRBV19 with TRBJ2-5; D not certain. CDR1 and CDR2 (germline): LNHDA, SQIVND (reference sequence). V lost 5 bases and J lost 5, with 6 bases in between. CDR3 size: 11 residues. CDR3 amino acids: CASSSLETQYF. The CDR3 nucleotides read TGTGCCAGTAGTTCGTTGGAGACCCAGTACTTC.

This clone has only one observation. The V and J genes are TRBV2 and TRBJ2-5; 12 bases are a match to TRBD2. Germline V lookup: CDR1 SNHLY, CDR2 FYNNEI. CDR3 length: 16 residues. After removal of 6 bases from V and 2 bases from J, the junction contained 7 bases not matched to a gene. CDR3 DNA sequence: TGTGCCAGCAGCGCCCGACTAGCGGGGGTACAAGAGACCCAGTACTTC. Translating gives CASSARLAGVQETQYF.

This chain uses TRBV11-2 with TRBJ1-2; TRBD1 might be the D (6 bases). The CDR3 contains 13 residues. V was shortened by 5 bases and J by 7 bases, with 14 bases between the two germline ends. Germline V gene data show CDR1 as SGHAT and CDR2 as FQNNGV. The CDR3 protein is CASSLTGFGGYTF. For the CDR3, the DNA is TGTGCCAGCAGCCTCACAGGGTTCGGTGGCTACACCTTC.

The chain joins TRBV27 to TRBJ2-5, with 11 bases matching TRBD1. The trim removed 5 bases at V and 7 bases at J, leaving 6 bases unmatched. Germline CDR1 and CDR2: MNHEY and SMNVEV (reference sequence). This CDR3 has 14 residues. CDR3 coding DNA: TGTGCCAGCAGTAGGGCGGGGACAGGGGGGACCCAGTACTTC. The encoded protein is CASSRAGTGGTQYF.

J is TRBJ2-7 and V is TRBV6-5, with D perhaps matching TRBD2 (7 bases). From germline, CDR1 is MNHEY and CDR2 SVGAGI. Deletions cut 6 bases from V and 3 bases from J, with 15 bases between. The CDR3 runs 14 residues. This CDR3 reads CASSPKGGGYEQYF. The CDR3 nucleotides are TGTGCCAGCAGCCCGAAGGGGGGGGGCTACGAGCAGTACTTC.

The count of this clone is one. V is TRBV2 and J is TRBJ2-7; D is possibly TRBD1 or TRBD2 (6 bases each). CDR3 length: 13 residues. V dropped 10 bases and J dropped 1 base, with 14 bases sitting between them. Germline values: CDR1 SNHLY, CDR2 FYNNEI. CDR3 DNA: TGTGCCACCAAGGGGGGATGGTCCTACGAGCAGTACTTC. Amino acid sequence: CATKGGWSYEQYF.

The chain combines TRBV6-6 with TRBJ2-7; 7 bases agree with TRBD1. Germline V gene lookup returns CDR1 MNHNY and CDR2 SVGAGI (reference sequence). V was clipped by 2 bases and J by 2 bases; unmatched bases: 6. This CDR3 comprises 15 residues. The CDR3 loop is CASSYQRQGAYEQYF. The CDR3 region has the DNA TGTGCCAGCAGTTACCAGAGACAGGGAGCCTACGAGCAGTACTTC.

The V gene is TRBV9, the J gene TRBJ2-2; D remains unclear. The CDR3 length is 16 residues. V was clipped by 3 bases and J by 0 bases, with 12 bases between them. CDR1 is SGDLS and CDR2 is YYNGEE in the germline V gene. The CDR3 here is CASSEVGFANTGELFF. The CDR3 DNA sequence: TGTGCCAGCAGCGAGGTTGGGTTCGCGAACACCGGGGAGCTGTTTTTT.

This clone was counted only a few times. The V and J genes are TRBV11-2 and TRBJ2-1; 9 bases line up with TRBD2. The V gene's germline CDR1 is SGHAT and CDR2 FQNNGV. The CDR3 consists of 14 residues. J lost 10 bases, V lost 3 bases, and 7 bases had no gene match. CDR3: CASSFLAGRKEQFF. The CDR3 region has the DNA TGTGCCAGCAGCTTCCTAGCGGGACGGAAGGAGCAGTTCTTC.

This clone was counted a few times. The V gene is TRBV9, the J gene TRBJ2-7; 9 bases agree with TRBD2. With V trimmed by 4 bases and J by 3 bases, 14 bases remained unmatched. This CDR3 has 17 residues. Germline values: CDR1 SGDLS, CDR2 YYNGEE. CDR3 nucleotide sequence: TGTGCCAGCAGCCCACTAAGGCTAGCGGGGTCCCTCTACGAGCAGTACTTC. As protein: CASSPLRLAGSLYEQYF.